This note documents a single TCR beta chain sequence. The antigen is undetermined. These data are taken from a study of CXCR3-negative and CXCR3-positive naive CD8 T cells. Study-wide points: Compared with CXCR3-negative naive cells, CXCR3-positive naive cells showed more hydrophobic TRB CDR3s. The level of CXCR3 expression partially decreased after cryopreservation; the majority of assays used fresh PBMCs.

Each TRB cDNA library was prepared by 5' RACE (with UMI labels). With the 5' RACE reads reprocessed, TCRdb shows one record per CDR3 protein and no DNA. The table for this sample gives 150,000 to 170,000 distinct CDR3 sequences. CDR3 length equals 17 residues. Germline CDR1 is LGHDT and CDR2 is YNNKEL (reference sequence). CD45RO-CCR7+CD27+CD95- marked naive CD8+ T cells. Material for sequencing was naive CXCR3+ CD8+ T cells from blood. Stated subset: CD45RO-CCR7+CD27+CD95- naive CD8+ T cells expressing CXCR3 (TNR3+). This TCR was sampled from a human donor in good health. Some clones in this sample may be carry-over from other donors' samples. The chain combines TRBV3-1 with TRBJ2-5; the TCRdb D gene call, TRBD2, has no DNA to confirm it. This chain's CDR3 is CASSHGWETSVQETQYF.